The clone carrying this TCR beta chain was counted a few times. Those enrolled, adults aged roughly 18 to 89 years, came from about two dozen US areas. This CDR3 has 14 amino acids. CDR1 and CDR2 (germline): MDHEN, SYDVKM. The V gene lost 4 bases and the J gene lost 3 bases, with 13 bases spanning the gap. This specimen comes from a study of blood T cell repertoires in COVID-19. In the study overall: Both acute and convalescent COVID-19 samples were obtained from the United States, Italy and Spain. T cells, B-cell-depleted T cells, or PBMCs provided the cDNA or gDNA that served as material.

In the authors' methods: Nucleated cell number was recorded as an estimate derived from reference gene primer amplification. Profiling relied on immunoSEQ multiplex PCR, and the TCRdb table lists in-frame clones only, not all of them. The D gene and trimming were derived from the DNA, and the V and J assignments and clone size from that table. The sample includes around 330,000 clones, roughly 90% of them seen just once. This receptor was identified in a man in his sixties who had recovered from COVID-19. Sequenced sample: PBMCs or T cells enriched from blood (not recorded which). The genes are TRBV28 and TRBJ2-7; D might be TRBD2 (5 bases). Here the CDR3 reads CASSWRTLHYEQYF. The CDR3 bases are TGTGCCAGCAGTTGGAGGACTCTTCACTACGAGCAGTACTTC.